Detailed here is one T cell receptor (beta chain). What this receptor recognizes is not known. No base-level quality is on record; no much larger clone is a single base apart. Using the deep immunoSEQ assay, multiplex PCR amplified TCR CDR3 regions from genomic DNA. Extracted genomic DNA from each cell subset was distributed evenly across all wells of several immunoSEQ 96-well plates, and each plate was treated as a replicate. For sorted subsets, each replicate PCR was loaded with roughly 200 ng genomic DNA, equivalent to 30,000 or so T cell genomes. Purified libraries were quantified with a Qubit 3.0 fluorometer, sized on a Bioanalyzer 2100, and re-quantified with the KAPA Library Quantification kit. Every immunoSEQ 96-well plate was sequenced on a separate single-read 150-cycle Illumina NextSeq 550 flow cell. From the authors' description of their analysis: The immunoSEQ output contained only junctional sequences without quality scores, so filtering could not match that applied to full-length reads. To assign V/J genes and CDR3, sequences were annotated against IMGT germline references using PyIR, a Python wrapper for IgBLAST v1.9. Reads were removed for weak V/J assignments (E-value above 1e-6), missing CDR3, stop codons, out-of-frame junctions, or ambiguous translated residues. A V3J clonotype was defined by an identical inferred V gene, J gene, and CDR3 amino acid sequence. The percentage overlap between two repertoires was calculated by dividing the number of shared unique clonotypes by the size of the smaller repertoire. Three approaches were used to assess repertoire richness: RTK rarefaction, the Chao1 estimator, and Recon v2.1 estimates of unobserved clonotypes. OLGA was used to compute generation probabilities for all TCRbeta clonotypes that the gDNA method yielded from four donors. TCRdb holds this immuneACCESS table with in-frame rearrangements only. Some clones are missing; in checked studies, unresolved V genes explain under half, and the rest has no known cause. V and J calls and clone size follow that table, whereas D and trimming were derived from the DNA. The sample table shows some 1.4 million clones, and approximately 97% are seen once. The top ten hold roughly 1.2% of the sample.

The data belong to a study of shared clonotypes between healthy human individuals (dated by TCRdb to between 2020 and 2021). For context, the study as a whole: Three men and two women, aged 18 to 49 years, made up the cohort. To increase sequencing depth and limit assay-specific biases, TCR repertoire library preparation and sequencing were carried out by different laboratories using diverse techniques. For each donor, CD4 naive and CD4 memory were each run on three plates, CD8 naive on two plates, and CD8 memory on one plate. Each donor's leukapheresis produced roughly between about 0.8 and 10 billion PBMCs. To estimate repertoire size and how much clonotypes are shared between individuals, the study performed deep sequencing of blood TCR repertoires from a few healthy adults. Results the study describes overall, beyond this receptor: Rarefaction of sorted-subset datasets indicated incomplete sequencing despite the large sequencing depth. Estimated clonotype richness was generally larger for naive than for memory subsets. Because the study included only a small number of donors, the genetic and exposure-history diversity represented was limited. Higher generation probabilities were observed for clonotypes shared by all four sorted-subset donors than for non-shared clonotypes. About 4.5% of naive CD4, roughly 3.6% of naive CD8, approximately 2.2% of memory CD4, and 0.4% of memory CD8 clonotypes were shared across several donors. Based on pairwise subsampling, the degree of clonotype sharing among donors was expected to be affected by sequencing depth. Sampling was restricted to blood, and TCR repertoires in tissues likely differ from the TCR repertoires found in blood.

The junction shows trimming of 0 bases on V and 7 bases on J, and the gene matches do not reach 3 bases of it. From the germline V gene, CDR1 is SGDLS and CDR2 is YYNGEE. The CDR3 numbers 13 residues from cysteine through phenylalanine. The sequence is cut down to CDR3 DNA, 39 bases in frame from base 1. Donors were healthy HIV-negative adults with no recently reported acute infections or vaccinations. Every donor was a Caucasian adult residing in Nashville, Tennessee, USA. CD4+ T cells were enriched through magnetic negative selection, after which naive cells were positively selected on CD45RA and the remaining negative fraction served as the memory subset. Blood was obtained by leukapheresis, after which PBMCs were separated by Ficoll-Histopaque density gradient centrifugation and cryopreserved in liquid nitrogen vapor phase. Analytical flow cytometry was used to check the purity and quantity of every magnetically sorted T cell population. Genomic DNA was isolated from every sorted fraction and measured by UV absorbance on a Nanodrop 2000c.

Input material: naive CD4+ T cells sorted from blood. The sample's cell subset or site label, in plain terms: CD45RA+ positively selected. The rearranged segments are TRBV9 and TRBJ1-1; TRBD1 fits 7 bases in the junction. The receptor comes from a man aged 25-45 years in good health. The nucleotide sequence is TGTGCCAGCAGCGTAGACCAGGGGGGTGAAGCTTTCTTT. The translation is CASSVDQGGEAFF.